The 23 T cell receptor beta chains reported below all come from one sample, sequenced in a study of T cells in Graves' hyperthyroidism and ophthalmopathy. From RNA transcripts, TCR beta CDR3 regions were amplified. The HTBI primer set served for first-round RT-PCR of the TCR CDR3. TCRdb analysed the multiplex PCR reads with MiXCR anew, one entry per CDR3 protein. The table shows some 760,000 distinct CDR3 sequences, with around 13% occurring only once. The sample comprised blood. These receptors were collected from a woman between 18 and 29 years old with Graves' hyperthyroidism.

The chain links TRBV29-1 to TRBJ1-5; TRBD1 is a possible D gene (5 bases). V dropped 5 bases and J dropped 6 bases, with 14 bases sitting between them. Per the germline V gene, CDR1 is SQVTM and CDR2 is ANQGSEA. This CDR3 spans 13 amino acids. The CDR3 loop is CSVSLGTGQPQHF. In DNA, the CDR3 is TGCAGCGTTTCCCTCGGGACTGGTCAGCCCCAGCATTTT. Filled out from reference TRBV29-1 and TRBJ1-5, the complete variable domain reads SAVISQKPSRDICQRGTSLTIQCQVDSQVTMMFWYRQQPGQSLTLIATANQGSEATYESGFVIDKFPISRPNLTFSTLTVSNMSPEDSSIYLCSVSLGTGQPQHFGDGTRLSIL.

The chain uses TRBV5-8 and TRBJ2-7; no clear D. Germline CDR1 and CDR2: SGHTS and YDEGEE. V lost 1 base and J lost 3, with 11 bases in between. There are 14 residues in the CDR3. The CDR3 sequence is CASSLRLGIYEQYF. Here the CDR3 DNA reads TGTGCCAGCAGCTTGCGTTTGGGCATCTACGAGCAGTACTTC.

This clonotype showed up just a few times. The chain joins TRBV6-1 to TRBJ2-5; a possible D gene is TRBD1 (6 bases). CDR3 size: 14 residues. Germline V gene lookup returns CDR1 MNHNS and CDR2 SASEGT. Between the trimmed V and J ends, which lost 5 bases and 5 bases, there was a span of 15 bases. The CDR3 coding sequence is TGTGCCAGCAGTTACAGCGTGGGGGCTGAGACCCAGTACTTC. Translation: CASSYSVGAETQYF.

This chain joins TRBV7-3 and TRBJ2-2; D may be TRBD2 (6 bases). V was pared by 6 bases and J by 4 bases, with 15 bases between. Germline V gene lookup returns CDR1 SGHTA and CDR2 FQGTGA. This CDR3 is built from 15 residues. This CDR3 reads CASSYGPRGTGELFF. DNA of the CDR3: TGTGCCAGCAGTTATGGTCCGCGGGGCACCGGGGAGCTGTTTTTT.

This sequence joins TRBV6-2 or TRBV6-3 and TRBJ1-2; D remains unclear. The CDR3 runs to 16 residues. CDR1 is MNHEY and CDR2 is SVGEGT in the germline V gene. V was clipped by 6 bases and J by 4 bases, with 21 bases between them. The CDR3 bases are TGTGCCAGCAGCCTCACCCCCCTGGGAGATGGCTATGGCTACACCTTC. It is translated as CASSLTPLGDGYGYTF.

This clonotype was detected only a few times. The chain has TRBV30 and TRBJ1-4; the D gene is possibly TRBD1 (6 bases). Between the trimmed V and J ends, which lost 0 bases and 6 bases, there was a span of 14 bases. The CDR3 is made up of 15 amino acids. Germline-derived CDR1 and CDR2 are GTSNPN and SVGIG (reference sequence). The chain's CDR3 is CAWSVGAGGDEKLFF. CDR3 in DNA: TGTGCCTGGAGTGTGGGGGCAGGAGGGGATGAAAAACTGTTTTTT.

At least ten counts were recorded for this clonotype. The chain has TRBV20-1 and TRBJ2-7; 8 nucleotides line up with TRBD2. This CDR3 is 13 amino acids long. J was trimmed by 2 bases and V by 5 bases; bases with no gene match: 5. Germline-derived CDR1 and CDR2 are DFQATT and SNEGSKA (reference sequence). The CDR3 DNA is TGCAGTGCTCCTACTAGCGGAGCCTACGAGCAGTACTTC. This codes for CSAPTSGAYEQYF.

This clonotype showed up just a few times. The chain has TRBV11-2 and TRBJ1-6; D perhaps matches TRBD1 (6 bases). The ends were cut back, 6 bases at V and 4 bases at J, with 10 bases in the middle. The CDR3 runs 14 residues. Looked up from germline, CDR1 is SGHAT and CDR2 is FQNNGV. In DNA form, the CDR3 reads TGTGCCAGCAGGAAAGGGACATATAATTCACCCCTCCACTTT. As protein: CASRKGTYNSPLHF.

This clonotype was seen ten or more times. The chain joins TRBV11-3 to TRBJ2-3; 12 nucleotides agree with TRBD2. Germline CDR1 and CDR2: SGHNT and YENEEA. V lost 4 bases, J lost 0 bases, and 20 bases stayed unmatched. This CDR3 is 22 amino acids long. The CDR3 sequence: CASSSRLTGDGTSGYSTDTQYF. CDR3 DNA: TGTGCCAGCAGCTCGCGGTTGACAGGGGATGGGACTAGCGGGTATAGCACAGATACGCAGTATTTT.

This clonotype was counted only a few times. V usage is TRBV20-1 and J usage is TRBJ1-6; the D gene is possibly TRBD1 (5 bases). The ends were cut back, 2 bases at V and 8 bases at J, with 13 bases in the middle. Germline loops: CDR1 DFQATT, CDR2 SNEGSKA (reference sequence). The length of the CDR3 is 14 residues. CDR3 DNA sequence: TGCAGTGCTAGATTATTCGGGGGTGATTCACCCCTCCACTTT. The encoded protein is CSARLFGGDSPLHF.

This clonotype was seen at least ten times. The rearrangement uses TRBV18 and TRBJ1-3, with 8 bases that match TRBD1. The V gene's germline CDR1 is KGHSH and CDR2 LQKENI. The CDR3 covers 17 residues. Unmatched junction bases numbered 7, after V lost 3 bases and J lost 0 bases. The DNA of the CDR3 is TGTGCCAGCTCACCGTATGCCGGGACAGGCTCTGGAAACACCATATATTTT. Protein sequence: CASSPYAGTGSGNTIYF.

This clonotype was counted ten times or more. The chain employs TRBV18 and TRBJ2-3; D is uncertain. V lost 0 bases to trimming and J lost 2 bases, with 6 bases between them. CDR3 length: 14 residues. Germline values: CDR1 KGHSH, CDR2 LQKENI. The chain's CDR3 is CASSPPSDTDTQYF. The CDR3 DNA sequence: TGTGCCAGCTCACCACCCTCAGACACAGATACGCAGTATTTT.

Many counts were recorded for this clonotype. This chain joins TRBV27 and TRBJ1-3, with 7 bases fitting TRBD1. CDR3 length equals 13 residues. With 8 bases clipped from V and 4 bases from J, the junction kept 5 bases outside the gene matches. Germline CDR1 and CDR2: MNHEY and SMNVEV (reference sequence). Written as DNA, the CDR3 is TGTGCCAGCCGTAGGACAGGAGGAAACACCATATATTTT. It translates to CASRRTGGNTIYF.

The J gene is TRBJ2-1, the V gene TRBV24-1; 8 bases match TRBD2. The CDR3 has 16 amino acids. The germline CDR1 and CDR2 sequences are KGHDR and SFDVKD. With 0 bases clipped from V and 6 bases from J, the junction kept 6 bases outside the gene matches. The CDR3: CATSDLRVSGTNEQFF. DNA of the CDR3: TGTGCCACCAGTGATTTGCGGGTTAGCGGGACCAATGAGCAGTTCTTC.

This clonotype appeared many times. The chain carries TRBV6-1 and TRBJ2-7; no reliable D call. The ends were cut back, 4 bases at V and 2 bases at J, with 12 bases in the middle. The CDR3 sequence is 14 residues long. CDR1 and CDR2 from the germline V gene are MNHNS and SASEGT. CDR3 residues: CASSGPVRPYEQYF. CDR3 coding DNA: TGTGCCAGCAGTGGCCCGGTCCGGCCCTACGAGCAGTACTTC.

This clonotype was counted ten times or more. The CDR3 DNA sequence: TGTGCCAGCAGCCCAAGCGGGCGAGAGACCCAGTACTTC. Translation gives CASSPSGRETQYF. The V call is TRBV11-2, the J call TRBJ2-5; weak D call: TRBD2 (6 bases). This CDR3 is built from 13 residues. V lost 5 bases and J lost 4, with 11 bases in between. Germline CDR1 and CDR2: SGHAT and FQNNGV.

The chain is built from TRBV27 and TRBJ2-7; D is possibly TRBD2 (5 bases). The ends were cut back, 7 bases at V and 2 bases at J, with 12 bases in the middle. Germline V gives CDR1 MNHEY, CDR2 SMNVEV (reference sequence). This CDR3 is 13 amino acids long. For the CDR3, the DNA is TGTGCCAGCATAATGGGGAGCACCTACGAGCAGTACTTC. Translated, it gives CASIMGSTYEQYF.

The V call is TRBV7-9, the J call TRBJ2-4; 7 bases are a match to TRBD1. The CDR3 totals 11 residues. Germline lookup yields CDR1 SEHNR and CDR2 FQNEAQ (reference sequence). With V trimmed by 7 bases and J by 15 bases, 9 bases remained unmatched. This CDR3 is CASTGGTVWYF. The CDR3 DNA reads TGTGCCAGCACCGGTGGGACAGTATGGTACTTC.

The table lists this clonotype with many counts. This rearrangement joins TRBV28 to TRBJ1-5, with TRBD1 identical over 7 bases. CDR1 and CDR2 (germline): MDHEN, SYDVKM. V shed 6 bases and J 5 bases; nucleotides not matched to a gene: 7. This CDR3 has 14 amino acids. The CDR3 is CASSLDRVDQPQHF. DNA of the CDR3: TGTGCCAGCAGCCTAGACAGGGTCGATCAGCCCCAGCATTTT.

In its sample, this clonotype was seen a few times. The chain employs TRBV4-2 and TRBJ2-1; D is possibly TRBD2 (6 bases). The CDR3 is 17 residues long. The germline V and J ends were trimmed by 1 base and 4 bases, with 17 bases remaining between them. CDR1 LGHNA and CDR2 YNFKEQ come from the germline V gene. The CDR3 region has the DNA TGTGCCAGCAGCCAAGGGGGGGTCGCAGGGACTTACAATGAGCAGTTCTTC. It translates to CASSQGGVAGTYNEQFF.

This clonotype was observed many times. The gene calls are TRBV2 and TRBJ2-3, with 8 bases lining up with TRBD2. The trim removed 10 bases at V and 0 bases at J, leaving 15 bases unmatched. Per the germline V gene, CDR1 is SNHLY and CDR2 is FYNNEI. The length of the CDR3 is 17 residues. CDR3 amino acids: CAITGREGPLSTDTQYF. In DNA, the CDR3 is TGTGCCATCACGGGACGGGAGGGCCCCCTCAGCACAGATACGCAGTATTTT.

This clonotype came up many times. The chain combines TRBV2 with TRBJ2-3; no definite D call. The germline V and J ends were trimmed by 9 bases and 5 bases, with 9 bases remaining between them. The length of the CDR3 is 11 residues. The germline CDR1 and CDR2 sequences are SNHLY and FYNNEI. Here the CDR3 reads CASRARDTQYF. In nucleotides, the CDR3 is TGTGCCAGTAGGGCCAGAGATACGCAGTATTTT.

This clonotype was detected many times. The genes are TRBV4-2 and TRBJ2-1; TRBD2 matches at 8 bases. Germline V gene sequence: CDR1 LGHNA, CDR2 YNFKEQ. V trimming: 4 bases; J trimming: 3 bases; junction bases outside the gene matches: 5. CDR3 length: 15 amino acids. CDR3 DNA: TGTGCCAGCAGCCGGGGGACTAGAGACTACAATGAGCAGTTCTTC. Translating gives CASSRGTRDYNEQFF.